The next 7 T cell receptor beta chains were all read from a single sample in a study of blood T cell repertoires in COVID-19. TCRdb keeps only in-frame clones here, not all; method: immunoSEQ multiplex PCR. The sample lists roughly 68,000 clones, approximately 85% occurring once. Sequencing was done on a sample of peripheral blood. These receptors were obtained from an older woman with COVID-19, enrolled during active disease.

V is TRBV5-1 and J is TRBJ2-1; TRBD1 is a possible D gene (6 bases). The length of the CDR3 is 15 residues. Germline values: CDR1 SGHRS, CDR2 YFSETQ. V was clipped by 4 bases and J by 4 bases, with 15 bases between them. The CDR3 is CASSLDSTLYNEQFF. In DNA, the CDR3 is TGCGCCAGCAGCCTGGACAGTACCCTTTACAATGAGCAGTTCTTC.

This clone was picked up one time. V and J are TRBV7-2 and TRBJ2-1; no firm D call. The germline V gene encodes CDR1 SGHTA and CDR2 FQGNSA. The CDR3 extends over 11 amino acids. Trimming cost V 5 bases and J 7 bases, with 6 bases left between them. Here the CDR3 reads CASSVINEQFF. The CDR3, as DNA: TGTGCCAGCAGCGTAATAAATGAGCAGTTCTTC.

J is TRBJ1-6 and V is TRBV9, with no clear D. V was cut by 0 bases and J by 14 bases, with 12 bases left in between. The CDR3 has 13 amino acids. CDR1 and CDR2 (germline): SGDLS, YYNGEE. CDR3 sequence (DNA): TGTGCCAGCAGCGTAGAGACGGGAACGACCCTCCACTTT. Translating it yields CASSVETGTTLHF.

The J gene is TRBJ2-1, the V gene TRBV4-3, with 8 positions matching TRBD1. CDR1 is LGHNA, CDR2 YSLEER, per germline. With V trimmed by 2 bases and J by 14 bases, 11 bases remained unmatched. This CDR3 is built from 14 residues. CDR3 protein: CASSQTIGQGFKFF. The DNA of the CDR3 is TGCGCCAGCAGCCAAACAATTGGACAGGGATTTAAGTTCTTC.

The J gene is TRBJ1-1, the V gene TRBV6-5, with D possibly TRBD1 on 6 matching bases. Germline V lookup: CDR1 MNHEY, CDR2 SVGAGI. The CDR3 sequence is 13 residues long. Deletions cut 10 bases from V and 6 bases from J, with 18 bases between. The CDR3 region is CATLDRWAAEAFF. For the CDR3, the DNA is TGTGCCACCTTAGACAGGTGGGCGGCTGAAGCTTTCTTT.

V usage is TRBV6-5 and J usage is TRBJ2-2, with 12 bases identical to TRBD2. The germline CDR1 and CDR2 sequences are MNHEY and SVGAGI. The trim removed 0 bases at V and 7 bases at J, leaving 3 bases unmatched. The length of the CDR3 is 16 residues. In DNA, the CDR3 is TGTGCCAGCAGTTACTCGCTAGCGGGAGGGGTCGGGGAGCTGTTTTTT. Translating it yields CASSYSLAGGVGELFF.

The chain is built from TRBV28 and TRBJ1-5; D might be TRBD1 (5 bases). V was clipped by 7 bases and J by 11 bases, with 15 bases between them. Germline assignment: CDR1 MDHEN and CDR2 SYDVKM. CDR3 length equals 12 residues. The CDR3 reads CASTSSGVAQHF. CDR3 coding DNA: TGTGCCAGCACCTCGTCGGGGGTAGCCCAGCATTTT.